These 27 T cell receptor beta chains share one sample of origin, sequenced in a study of neurological immune-mediated disorders. MiXCR, applied by TCRdb to the 5' RACE reads, yields one record per CDR3 protein. The sample has some 60,000 distinct CDR3 sequences, around 4.7% seen once. The sample consisted of PBMCs. The receptors were gathered from a woman in her forties or fifties with multiple sclerosis.

This clonotype was detected ten times or more. The junction does not match germline at one end; this may be a read error. CDR3 DNA: TGTGCCAGCAGTTTAAAGAACAATCAGCCCCAGAATTTT. Its translation: CASSLKNNQPQNF. The chain combines TRBV12-3 or TRBV12-4 with TRBJ1-5; D gene ambiguous. CDR3 length: 13 amino acids.

This clonotype was recorded at least ten times. The genes are TRBV12-3 or TRBV12-4 and TRBJ1-2, with no clear D. Trimming took off 4 bases at V and 5 bases at J, with 8 bases between the two ends. The CDR3 has 12 residues. The CDR3 sequence: CASSSSPYGYTF. Here the CDR3 DNA reads TGTGCCAGCAGTTCATCCCCTTATGGCTACACCTTC.

This clonotype was seen many times. The chain combines TRBV20-1 with TRBJ2-5; possible D gene TRBD1, 6 bases. Germline loops: CDR1 DFQATT, CDR2 SNEGSKA (reference sequence). The length of the CDR3 is 12 residues. V lost 6 bases, J lost 4 bases, and 12 bases lay in between. The CDR3 reads CSAISGVETQYF. The CDR3 DNA is TGCAGTGCGATTTCAGGGGTAGAGACCCAGTACTTC.

This clonotype was detected ten times or more. The chain uses TRBV7-2 and TRBJ2-7, with a weak D call TRBD2 (7 bases). Germline CDR1 SGHTA, CDR2 FQGNSA. Trimming removed 3 bases at V and 5 bases at J, with 11 bases between. The CDR3 is 13 amino acids. CDR3 sequence reads: CASSFWGGHEQYF. The CDR3 DNA reads TGTGCCAGCAGCTTCTGGGGGGGCCACGAGCAGTACTTC.

This clonotype was detected many times. The CDR3: CASSFWGGEQYV. CDR3 sequence (DNA): TGTGCCAGCAGCTTCTGGGGTGGAGAGCAGTACGTC. The chain employs TRBV7-9 and TRBJ2-7; no firm D call. The V end was cut by 3 bases, the J end by 7 bases, with 10 bases between. The CDR3 length is 12 residues. The germline V gene has CDR1 SEHNR and CDR2 FQNEAQ (reference sequence).

This clonotype was detected many times. The genes are TRBV5-1 and TRBJ2-5, with 11 bases matching TRBD2. CDR1 and CDR2 from the germline V gene are SGHRS and YFSETQ. Trimming removed 4 bases from V and 5 bases from J; junction bases left unmatched: 4. CDR3 length equals 14 residues. The CDR3 bases are TGCGCCAGCAGCACTAGCGGGGGTTGGGAGACCCAGTACTTC. This encodes CASSTSGGWETQYF.

This clonotype was counted ten times or more. The rearrangement uses TRBV27 and TRBJ2-7; 7 positions agree with TRBD2. The germline gives CDR1 MNHEY, CDR2 SMNVEV (reference sequence). The CDR3 totals 12 residues. V shed 2 bases and J 7 bases; nucleotides not matched to a gene: 2. The DNA of the CDR3 is TGTGCCAGCAGTTTAGGAGCGGGGGAGCAGTACTTC. It translates to CASSLGAGEQYF.

This clonotype was counted many times. The chain joins TRBV6-1 to TRBJ1-2; TRBD1 aligns across 7 bases. This CDR3 is 13 amino acids long. Trimming cost V 7 bases and J 4 bases; bases outside gene matches: 6. Germline V gives CDR1 MNHNS, CDR2 SASEGT. The CDR3 protein is CASTGQDLYGYTF. CDR3 nucleotide sequence: TGTGCCAGCACTGGACAGGACCTCTATGGCTACACCTTC.

In this sample, this clonotype turned up many times. The chain recombines TRBV4-1 with TRBJ2-2; D may match TRBD1 or TRBD2 (7 bases each). V was pared by 2 bases and J by 4 bases, with 11 bases between. CDR1 is MGHRA, CDR2 YSYEKL, per germline. The CDR3 loop spans 15 amino acids. The CDR3 sequence: CASSQQGGITGELFF. CDR3 bases: TGCGCCAGCAGCCAACAGGGGGGGATCACCGGGGAGCTGTTTTTT.

The table lists this clonotype with many counts. The chain links TRBV4-2 to TRBJ2-7; TRBD2 agrees at 10 bases. V dropped 3 bases and J dropped 2; count of bases not matched to a gene: 7. The CDR3 loop spans 16 amino acids. Germline assignment: CDR1 LGHNA and CDR2 YNFKEQ. The DNA of the CDR3 is TGTGCCAGCAGCCAGGACCAACTAGCGGGGACCTACGAGCAGTACTTC. Amino acid sequence: CASSQDQLAGTYEQYF.

Many counts were recorded for this clonotype. The chain combines TRBV10-3 with TRBJ1-5, with a tentative D call TRBD1 (5 bases). The CDR3 is 13 amino acids. Trimming pared 6 bases from V and 5 bases from J, leaving 11 bases between. CDR1 is ENHRY, CDR2 SYGVKD, per germline. CDR3 residues: CAISREVDQPQHF. CDR3 DNA sequence: TGTGCCATCAGCAGGGAGGTAGATCAGCCCCAGCATTTT.

This clonotype was observed many times. The rearrangement links TRBV20-1 to TRBJ2-3, with 7 bases aligning to TRBD2. With 1 base clipped from V and 2 bases from J, the junction kept 6 bases outside the gene matches. Germline V lookup: CDR1 DFQATT, CDR2 SNEGSKA (reference sequence). This CDR3 is 15 amino acids long. The CDR3 protein is CSARVGDYDTDTQYF. DNA of the CDR3: TGCAGTGCTAGAGTAGGGGACTATGACACAGATACGCAGTATTTT.

Ten or more counts support this clonotype. The chain is built from TRBV12-3 or TRBV12-4 and TRBJ2-3; 9 nucleotides line up with TRBD2. J gave up 3 bases and V 3 bases, and 1 base lay outside the gene matches. The CDR3 is made up of 14 amino acids. DNA of the CDR3: TGTGCCAGCAGTTTGCGGGGGGGGACAGATACGCAGTATTTT. This sequence encodes CASSLRGGTDTQYF.

This clonotype has a handful of counts. Its ends do not fully match the called genes, so a read error is possible. V is TRBV7-9 and J is TRBJ1-3; unclear D gene. The CDR3 runs to 13 residues. Germline assignment: CDR1 SEHNR and CDR2 FQNEAQ (reference sequence). CDR3: CASSNSAGKTIYF. CDR3 bases: TGTGCCAGCAGCAACAGCGCGGGAAAAACCATATATTTT.

This clonotype appeared many times. The chain couples TRBV5-1 to TRBJ1-1, with no clear D. The CDR3 has 15 amino acids. With 0 bases removed from V and 1 base from J, the gap between germline ends came to 10 bases. Germline CDR1 SGHRS, CDR2 YFSETQ. The CDR3 DNA follows: TGCGCCAGCAGCTTGGGGATAGGCAGGAACACTGAAGCTTTCTTT. This gives the protein CASSLGIGRNTEAFF.

This clonotype has at least ten counts. The chain joins TRBV4-3 to TRBJ2-2, with 10 bases fitting TRBD1. The V gene's germline CDR1 is LGHNA and CDR2 YSLEER. Trimming took 0 bases from V and 6 from J; bases not matched to a gene: 4. There are 16 residues in the CDR3. CDR3 in DNA: TGCGCCAGCAGCCAAGACCCGACAGGGGGCTCCGGGGAGCTGTTTTTT. It translates to CASSQDPTGGSGELFF.

This clonotype was recorded a few times. The CDR3 spells CASSLPSGGTDTQYF. CDR3 nucleotide sequence: TGTGCCAGCAGCTTGCCTTCGGGGGGCACAGATACGCAGTATTTT. The chain employs TRBV5-5 and TRBJ2-3, with D possibly TRBD2 on 6 matching bases. This CDR3 is built from 15 residues. V was trimmed by 1 base and J by 1 base, leaving 10 bases between them. CDR1 and CDR2 from the germline V gene are SGHKS and YYEKEE (reference sequence).

This clonotype was counted ten times or more. The chain has TRBV20-1 and TRBJ1-6, with D uncertain. Trimming removed 1 base from V and 7 bases from J, with 14 bases in between. Per germline, CDR1 DFQATT and CDR2 SNEGSKA (reference sequence). The CDR3 loop spans 15 amino acids. The CDR3 loop reads CSARVSRSENSPLHF. For the CDR3, the DNA is TGCAGTGCTAGAGTCAGTAGGTCAGAAAATTCACCCCTCCACTTT.

This clonotype was recorded at least ten times. The J gene is TRBJ1-6, the V gene TRBV5-1; a weak D match, TRBD1 (6 bases). Germline V gene sequence: CDR1 SGHRS, CDR2 YFSETQ. This CDR3 spans 15 amino acids. Trimming took 0 bases from V and 7 from J, leaving 11 bases between them. This CDR3 is CASSLAVGGNSPLHF. The CDR3 region has the DNA TGCGCCAGCAGCTTGGCTGTAGGGGGAAATTCACCCCTCCACTTT. Supplemented by reference TRBV5-1 and TRBJ1-6, the full variable domain reads KAGVTQTPRYLIKTRGQQVTLSCSPISGHRSVSWYQQTPGQGLQFLFEYFSETQRNKGNFPGRFSGRQFSNSRSEMNVSTLELGDSALYLCASSLAVGGNSPLHFGNGTRLTVT.

This clonotype was seen at least ten times. The chain recombines TRBV29-1 with TRBJ1-6, with TRBD1 matching 8 bases. V lost 7 bases, J lost 10 bases, and 9 bases stayed unmatched. The CDR3 sequence is 13 residues long. Germline V CDR1 and CDR2: SQVTM, ANQGSEA. Here the CDR3 reads CSATGGEGSPLHF. The CDR3 bases are TGCAGCGCTACAGGGGGAGAAGGATCACCCCTCCACTTT. Together with reference TRBV29-1 and TRBJ1-6, the CDR3 gives the full variable domain: SAVISQKPSRDICQRGTSLTIQCQVDSQVTMMFWYRQQPGQSLTLIATANQGSEATYESGFVIDKFPISRPNLTFSTLTVSNMSPEDSSIYLCSATGGEGSPLHFGNGTRLTVT.

This clonotype came up a few times. This CDR3 is CASSLEGEYSPLHF. CDR3 DNA: TGTGCCAGCAGCTTGGAAGGGGAGTATTCACCCCTCCACTTT. The V call is TRBV5-6, the J call TRBJ1-6, with D possibly matching TRBD1 (5 bases). V dropped 0 bases and J dropped 8 bases, with 9 bases sitting between them. CDR3 length: 14 residues. Germline V lookup: CDR1 SGHDT, CDR2 YYEEEE.

This clonotype was observed many times. CDR3 nucleotide sequence: TGTGCCAGCAGCTTACGGGGGGGCCGTGGCTACACCTTC. Protein sequence: CASSLRGGRGYTF. The chain has TRBV7-3 and TRBJ1-2, with D possibly being TRBD1 (6 bases). V dropped 2 bases and J dropped 7 bases, with 11 bases sitting between them. Germline V gene data show CDR1 as SGHTA and CDR2 as FQGTGA. The CDR3 has 13 amino acids.

This clonotype was recorded at least ten times. This chain joins TRBV5-6 and TRBJ1-2; 11 positions agree with TRBD1. The CDR3 has 17 amino acids. CDR1 and CDR2 from the germline V gene are SGHDT and YYEEEE. V was pared by 5 bases and J by 6 bases, with 15 bases of the junction left unmatched. CDR3 nucleotide sequence: TGTGCCAGCAGGACCCTCGGGACAGGGGGTTTATTCAATGGCTACACCTTC. The encoded protein is CASRTLGTGGLFNGYTF. Combining the CDR3 with reference TRBV5-6 and TRBJ1-2 gives the whole variable domain DAGVTQSPTHLIKTRGQQVTLRCSPKSGHDTVSWYQQALGQGPQFIFQYYEEEERQRGNFPDRFSGHQFPNYSSELNVNALLLGDSALYLCASRTLGTGGLFNGYTFGSGTRLTVV.

The table lists this clonotype with a count of one. One end of the junction varies from germline; a read error may be responsible. The genes are TRBV18 and TRBJ1-5, with TRBD1 identical over 8 bases. The CDR3 spans 17 residues. Germline V gene lookup returns CDR1 KGHSH and CDR2 LQKENI. The CDR3 loop reads CASSPDRGNPFNQPQNF. The CDR3 DNA reads as TGTGCCAGCTCACCCGACAGGGGAAACCCTTTCAATCAGCCCCAGAATTTT.

Many counts were recorded for this clonotype. The chain joins TRBV27 to TRBJ1-2; D remains unclear. This CDR3 spans 13 amino acids. Per germline, CDR1 MNHEY and CDR2 SMNVEV (reference sequence). V was pared by 7 bases and J by 4 bases, with 13 bases between. CDR3 bases: TGTGCCAGCAAAAAGTCGGAACGCTATGGCTACACCTTC. Encoded protein: CASKKSERYGYTF.

In this sample, this clonotype turned up many times. This chain uses TRBV7-9 with TRBJ1-2; no reliable D call. Trimming stripped 1 base from V and 1 base from J, with 7 bases between. CDR1 is SEHNR and CDR2 is FQNEAQ in the germline V gene (reference sequence). This CDR3 has 14 residues. The chain's CDR3 is CASSLGRINYGYTF. DNA of the CDR3: TGTGCCAGCAGCTTAGGAAGGATTAACTATGGCTACACCTTC.

In this sample, this clonotype turned up many times. The chain couples TRBV7-3 to TRBJ1-6, with 9 bases lining up with TRBD1. The CDR3 spans 13 residues. Germline V gene lookup returns CDR1 SGHTA and CDR2 FQGTGA. Germline trimming cut 1 base from V and 12 bases from J; bases unmatched to any gene: 1. This chain's CDR3 is CASSLRDREPLHF. CDR3 coding DNA: TGTGCCAGCAGCTTAAGGGACAGGGAACCCCTCCACTTT. Full variable domain (outside the CDR3, taken from reference TRBV7-3 and TRBJ1-6): GAGVSQTPSNKVTEKGKYVELRCDPISGHTALYWYRQSLGQGPEFLIYFQGTGAADDSGLPNDRFFAVRPEGSVSTLKIQRTERGDSAVYLCASSLRDREPLHFGNGTRLTVT.